This TCR beta chain was identified in a study of shared clonotypes between healthy human individuals. This CDR3 is 14 amino acids long. Germline CDR1 reads SGHAT; CDR2 reads FQNNGV. Trimming stripped 5 bases from V and 8 bases from J, with 15 bases between. PBMC DNA, left unsorted, was sequenced on ten immunoSEQ deep assay plates. Profiled with immunoSEQ multiplex PCR; TCRdb holds only in-frame clones, not every one. Altogether hundreds of thousands of clones are present, roughly 79% being singletons, with the ten largest covering around 13%. Recent vaccinations or acute infections were absent in the healthy HIV-negative adult donors. With unsorted samples, genomic DNA was obtained from 80 million to 100 million PBMCs.

The source is a woman aged 40 to 49 in good health. Some clones in this sample may be carry-over from other donors' samples. The chain links TRBV11-2 to TRBJ1-4, with unresolved D. Material for sequencing was PBMCs. CDR3 in amino acids: CASSRIPGKEKLFF. CDR3 sequence (DNA): TGTGCCAGCAGCCGGATCCCCGGGAAGGAAAAACTGTTTTTT.